This record looks at one TCR beta chain sequence and its context. The entry originates in a study of blood T cell repertoires in COVID-19. As for the study in general: COVID-19 samples from acute and convalescent phases originated in the United States, Italy and Spain. Sample material is recorded as cDNA or gDNA derived from T cells, B-cell-depleted T cells, or PBMCs.

After removal of 5 bases from V and 6 bases from J, the junction contained 6 bases not matched to a gene. Germline V gives CDR1 MNHEY, CDR2 SMNVEV (reference sequence). The CDR3 is 13 amino acids. Per the original methods: Amplifying reference gene primers gave estimates of nucleated cell counts. Using immunoSEQ multiplex PCR, the repertoire was profiled, and TCRdb retains in-frame clones only, with some absent. The D gene and trimming were derived from the DNA, and the V and J assignments and clone size from that table. There are around 250,000 clones in the sample; 75% to 85% occur only once, and more than 4.5% lies in the top ten.

V gene TRBV27 combines with J gene TRBJ2-5; 7 bases are a match to TRBD2. The sequencing sample was made of peripheral blood. The receptor was derived from a man in his fifties or sixties with active or convalescent COVID-19. CDR3 residues: CASSPPGGQTQYF. CDR3 nucleotides: TGTGCCAGCAGTCCCCCGGGGGGACAGACCCAGTACTTC.